Included here is one TCR beta chain sequence, with context. A single count supports this clone. No antigen is known for it. The input lacks base qualities; no much larger clone sits a single base away. Libraries were prepared through the immunoSEQ multiplex PCR assay. What TCRdb holds here is the immuneACCESS table cut down to in-frame rearrangements. Part of the clones is not present; checked against another copy, under half of the missing clones reflect an unresolved V gene, and the others are unexplained. Here the sample has 630,000 or so clones; around 87% occur a single time. Roughly 0.0089% of the sample lies in the top ten. At the junction V is shortened by 1 base and J by 7 bases; bases outside the gene matches: 10. From its cysteine to its phenylalanine, the CDR3 spans 18 amino acids. The entry retains the CDR3 DNA only, 54 bases that are in frame from base 1. From a lookup of the germline V gene, CDR1 and CDR2 are SGHNT and YENEEA.

The data were taken from a study of shared T cell receptors in the human thymus (dated by TCRdb to the early 2020s). Context from the whole study: The study investigated the way shared, self-reactive T-cell receptor alpha chains are produced in the human thymus.

These data also featured in a second study, about human thymus T cells. Looking at the second paper: The donors were immunologically healthy infants in Finland who had open corrective cardiac surgery for congenital heart defects. The thymus tissue came from surgical resects taken out during corrective cardiac surgery. V and J gene segment usage appeared biased in both thymic and peripheral blood repertoires. Highly overlapping thymic TCR repertoires among unrelated individuals were reported in the related research. The study described the TCR alpha and beta repertoires in under ten infant thymus samples and a few matching peripheral blood samples. The infant donors were roughly 7 to 244 days old, and the cohort included six males and two females. After being mechanically released from the tissue, thymocytes were kept at -70 degrees C in pellets of about 8.5-34 million cells. A QIAsymphony instrument was used to extract genomic DNA from the frozen cell pellets. The immunoSEQ multiplex PCR assay was used to amplify the TCRB and TCRAD loci from a standardized amount of quality-controlled genomic DNA. The V(D)J region was spanned by amplicons of a length sufficient to cover the CDR3 and to identify V and J genes. The amplicons were sequenced on an Illumina platform via the commercial immunoSEQ service. Corrections for primer bias and sequencing errors followed previously described methods, while TCRAD and TCRB definitions were based on the IMGT database. Repertoires were analysed with immunoSEQ Analyzer 3.0 and VDJTools, covering basic statistics, V/J segment usage, diversity estimates, rarefaction and pairwise overlap. Diversity was estimated using the Chao1, ChaoE, Efron-Thisted, Shannon and inverse Simpson indices, and was also estimated on datasets down-sampled to the size of the smallest sample. Repertoire overlap used strict matching of CDR3 nucleotide sequence, V gene and J gene, with Jaccard-based multidimensional scaling clustering. On average, thymus samples gave 750,000 to 1,000,000 unique TCRB clonotypes, whereas blood samples gave roughly 86,000.

This chain joins TRBV11-3 to TRBJ2-1, and 13 junction bases match TRBD2. Sample: thymocytes. The clonotype was recovered from a boy under three years old with a congenital heart defect. Donor details come from another sample of the same person, matched by shared clones. Read as DNA, the sequence is TGTGCCAGCAGCTTAGGGACTAGCGGGAGACCTACTTGGAATGAGCAGTTCTTC. This encodes CASSLGTSGRPTWNEQFF.